The next 24 T cell receptor beta chains were all read from a single sample in a study. TCRdb recomputed calls from the RT-PCR reads with MiXCR, one row per CDR3 protein. The table records 550,000 to 750,000 distinct CDR3 sequences, 14% of them present only once. The sample was memory CD4+ T cells from blood. Receptors were obtained from a female donor in good health, serving as a healthy control.

This clonotype was seen a handful of times. The V gene is TRBV15, the J gene TRBJ2-3; D might be TRBD1 or TRBD2, each matching 5 bases. V was trimmed by 3 bases and J by 2 bases, leaving 6 bases between them. The CDR3 runs to 13 residues. Germline V lookup: CDR1 LNHNV, CDR2 YYDKDF (reference sequence). CDR3 nucleotide sequence: TGTGCCACCAGCAGGGGACCCACAGATACGCAGTATTTT. It translates to CATSRGPTDTQYF.

The sample holds a few counts of this clonotype. This chain joins TRBV7-9 and TRBJ2-7; D remains unclear. CDR1 is SEHNR, CDR2 FQNEAQ, per germline (reference sequence). The CDR3 extends over 13 amino acids. Trimming took off 10 bases at V and 0 bases at J, with 13 bases between the two ends. CDR3: CATERGTSYEQYF. The CDR3 DNA reads as TGTGCCACCGAGAGAGGCACCTCCTACGAGCAGTACTTC. The full variable domain, in which reference TRBV7-9 and TRBJ2-7 provide the parts outside the CDR3, is DTGVSQNPRHKITKRGQNVTFRCDPISEHNRLYWYRQTLGQGPEFLTYFQNEAQLEKSRLLSDRFSAERPKGSFSTLEIQRTEQGDSAMYLCATERGTSYEQYFGPGTRLTVT.

This clonotype was detected only a few times. V is TRBV30 and J is TRBJ2-3; no clear D gene. This CDR3 is built from 12 residues. Germline V gene data show CDR1 as GTSNPN and CDR2 as SVGIG (reference sequence). Trimming pared 4 bases from V and 6 bases from J, leaving 11 bases between. The CDR3 sequence: CAWTGGSDTQYF. In DNA, the CDR3 is TGTGCCTGGACGGGCGGTTCCGATACGCAGTATTTT.

The CDR3 is CASTGGGVGGEEETQYF. The CDR3 DNA follows: TGCGCCAGCACAGGAGGTGGGGTAGGTGGTGAAGAAGAGACCCAGTACTTC. The V and J genes are TRBV5-1 and TRBJ2-5; D is possibly TRBD2 (5 bases). The CDR3 sequence is 17 residues long. V was clipped by 6 bases and J by 3 bases, with 24 bases between them. CDR1 SGHRS and CDR2 YFSETQ come from the germline V gene.

This clonotype was seen a few times. V and J are TRBV6-5 and TRBJ2-7, with TRBD1 as a possible D gene (5 bases). Germline-derived CDR1 and CDR2 are MNHEY and SVGAGI. This CDR3 spans 15 amino acids. Between the trimmed V and J ends, which lost 0 bases and 1 base, there was a span of 10 bases. The DNA of the CDR3 is TGTGCCAGCAGTTACTCAGGGGTAGGGTCCTACGAGCAGTACTTC. Translation gives CASSYSGVGSYEQYF.

The J gene is TRBJ2-5, the V gene TRBV5-1, with D perhaps TRBD2 (6 bases). Germline assignment: CDR1 SGHRS and CDR2 YFSETQ. Trimming removed 6 bases at V and 0 bases at J, with 12 bases between. The CDR3 length is 14 residues. The CDR3, as DNA: TGCGCCAGCAAAACGGGGGTTTACCAAGAGACCCAGTACTTC. Translated: CASKTGVYQETQYF.

There are many counts of this clonotype. The genes are TRBV20-1 and TRBJ2-3; no firm D call. Germline loops: CDR1 DFQATT, CDR2 SNEGSKA (reference sequence). CDR3 length: 15 residues. V lost 0 bases and J lost 4, with 14 bases in between. Written as DNA, the CDR3 is TGCAGTGCTAGAGATCAGCCCTGGACCGCAGATACGCAGTATTTT. Protein product: CSARDQPWTADTQYF.

This clonotype has just a few counts. J is TRBJ2-2 and V is TRBV20-1; TRBD1 matches 7 bases. This CDR3 comprises 14 residues. Germline V gene sequence: CDR1 DFQATT, CDR2 SNEGSKA (reference sequence). The V segment lost 2 bases and the J segment 0 bases; nucleotides outside the gene matches: 0. The chain's CDR3 is CSARTGANTGELFF. The CDR3 nucleotides read TGCAGTGCTAGAACAGGGGCGAACACCGGGGAGCTGTTTTTT.

V and J are TRBV15 and TRBJ1-1; no definite D call. Per the germline V gene, CDR1 is LNHNV and CDR2 is YYDKDF (reference sequence). V lost 1 base to trimming and J lost 12 bases, with 18 bases between them. The CDR3 runs 14 residues. CDR3 sequence (DNA): TGTGCCACCAGCAGAGCGGAAGAGCTTTCTGCAACTTTCTTT. As protein: CATSRAEELSATFF.

This rearrangement joins TRBV2 to TRBJ2-3; unclear D gene. V shed 7 bases and J shed 1 base, with 15 bases lying between them. Germline CDR1 reads SNHLY; CDR2 reads FYNNEI. The CDR3 contains 15 residues. In DNA form, the CDR3 reads TGTGCCAGCACCCCGGGCCTTGGGGGCACAGATACGCAGTATTTT. Residues: CASTPGLGGTDTQYF.

The J gene is TRBJ2-7, the V gene TRBV6-2 or TRBV6-3; 9 bases are shared with TRBD2. Per the germline V gene, CDR1 is MNHEY and CDR2 is SVGEGT. The CDR3 length is 15 residues. The junction had 9 bases not matched to a gene; V was cut back by 6 bases and J by 3 bases. CDR3 DNA sequence: TGTGCCAGCAGCTTCCCCCAGCGGGGGGACTACGAGCAGTACTTC. The encoded protein is CASSFPQRGDYEQYF.

With respect to this clonotype: A much larger clone differs by one base, so this may be a read error. This chain connects TRBV7-3 to TRBJ1-1; no clear D. The CDR3 covers 13 residues. Germline V gives CDR1 SGHTA, CDR2 FQGTGA. CDR3 loop: CASSSVAGTDAFF. CDR3 DNA sequence: TGTGCCAGCAGCTCCGTGGCAGGCACTGATGCTTTCTTT.

This sequence joins TRBV28 and TRBJ2-7; 9 positions match TRBD2. Germline CDR1 reads MDHEN; CDR2 reads SYDVKM. The CDR3 length is 14 residues. V shed 5 bases, J shed 5 bases, and the junction held 7 bases outside the gene matches. As DNA, the CDR3 is TGTGCCAGCAGTCCTTGGACTAGCGCAAACGAGCAGTACTTC. Protein: CASSPWTSANEQYF. The complete variable domain, with remaining parts taken from reference TRBV28 and TRBJ2-7, reads DVKVTQSSRYLVKRTGEKVFLECVQDMDHENMFWYRQDPGLGLRLIYFSYDVKMKEKGDIPEGYSVSREKKERFSLILESASTNQTSMYLCASSPWTSANEQYFGPGTRLTVT.

The chain combines TRBV7-2 with TRBJ1-6; D gene ambiguous. CDR1 and CDR2 from the germline V gene are SGHTA and FQGNSA. This CDR3 comprises 15 residues. Trimming removed 5 bases from V and 8 bases from J, with 16 bases in between. CDR3 residues: CASSDHREPDSPLHF. The CDR3 bases are TGTGCCAGCAGCGATCACCGGGAACCCGATTCACCCCTCCACTTT.

The V call is TRBV20-1, the J call TRBJ1-3; D remains ambiguous. The germline V gene has CDR1 DFQATT and CDR2 SNEGSKA (reference sequence). The V end lost 6 bases, the J end lost 0 bases, and 9 bases lay between the germline ends. The CDR3 runs 13 residues. The CDR3 DNA reads TGCAGTGCCTTGCAGGACTCTGGAAACACCATATATTTT. Amino acid sequence: CSALQDSGNTIYF.

This clonotype has a handful of counts. This chain joins TRBV6-5 and TRBJ1-1, with 7 bases matching TRBD1. CDR1 and CDR2 (germline): MNHEY, SVGAGI. V shed 7 bases, J shed 1 base, and the junction held 6 bases outside the gene matches. The CDR3 extends over 14 amino acids. Here the CDR3 DNA reads TGTGCCAGCACCCAGGGACAGCGGAACACTGAAGCTTTCTTT. Protein: CASTQGQRNTEAFF.

The chain joins TRBV5-4 to TRBJ1-2; TRBD1 might be the D (5 bases). From germline, CDR1 is SGHNT and CDR2 YYREEE (reference sequence). Trimming removed 3 bases at V and 2 bases at J, with 8 bases between. This CDR3 comprises 13 residues. Written as DNA, the CDR3 is TGTGCCAGCAGCTGGGGGGAAAACTATGGCTACACCTTC. Translation: CASSWGENYGYTF.

This clonotype was counted ten times or more. This rearrangement joins TRBV6-6 to TRBJ1-5, with a weak D call TRBD1 (5 bases). This CDR3 is 15 amino acids long. V lost 5 bases, J lost 7 bases, and 18 bases lay in between. Germline V gene sequence: CDR1 MNHNY, CDR2 SVGAGI (reference sequence). CDR3 coding DNA: TGTGCCAGCAGTACAACAGGTGGCTTTTGGCAGCCCCAGCATTTT. Its protein product is CASSTTGGFWQPQHF.

This clonotype was recorded only once. A much larger clone differs by one base, so this may be a read error. Written as DNA, the CDR3 is TGCAGTGCTAGTGCTCGGGGGTCATCTAACAATCAGCCCCAGCATTTT. This gives the protein CSASARGSSNNQPQHF. The J gene is TRBJ1-5, the V gene TRBV20-1; D is possibly TRBD1 (5 bases). CDR3 length: 16 amino acids. CDR1 and CDR2 from the germline V gene are DFQATT and SNEGSKA (reference sequence). V was trimmed by 3 bases and J by 3 bases, leaving 18 bases between them.

This clonotype has a count of ten or more. The chain couples TRBV27 to TRBJ1-1; TRBD1 agrees at 8 bases. The ends lost 5 bases at V and 3 bases at J; junction bases unmatched: 17. Germline CDR1 is MNHEY and CDR2 is SMNVEV (reference sequence). The CDR3 spans 18 residues. The CDR3 DNA follows: TGTGCCAGCAGTCCTTCCTCAACAGGGGGTCGATGGGACACTGAAGCTTTCTTT. Translating gives CASSPSSTGGRWDTEAFF.

This clonotype has more than one count but fewer than ten. The DNA of the CDR3 is TGTGCCAGCAGTGGGCCCGACAGGGCGAGGACTGAAGCTTTCTTT. This encodes CASSGPDRARTEAFF. The chain combines TRBV6-1 with TRBJ1-1; 7 bases are a match to TRBD1. In germline, CDR1 is MNHNS, CDR2 SASEGT. V gave up 4 bases and J gave up 5 bases; unmatched junction bases: 10. The CDR3 runs 15 residues.

This clonotype came up a few times. V and J are TRBV7-9 and TRBJ2-4; 11 positions agree with TRBD2. The germline V gene has CDR1 SEHNR and CDR2 FQNEAQ (reference sequence). V gave up 5 bases and J gave up 8 bases; unmatched junction bases: 8. This CDR3 is 15 amino acids long. The CDR3 sequence: CASSQLAGAGDIQYF. DNA for the CDR3: TGTGCCAGCAGCCAACTAGCGGGGGCGGGTGACATTCAGTACTTC.

In its sample, this clonotype was seen many times. V and J are TRBV20-1 and TRBJ2-7; 9 positions agree with TRBD2. V was pared by 6 bases and J by 6 bases, with 3 bases of the junction left unmatched. CDR3 length equals 11 residues. Looked up from germline, CDR1 is DFQATT and CDR2 is SNEGSKA (reference sequence). CDR3 loop: CSAGLALEQYF. In nucleotides, the CDR3 is TGCAGTGCGGGACTAGCTCTCGAGCAGTACTTC.

The chain has TRBV5-1 and TRBJ1-1; TRBD1 is a possible D gene (5 bases). The germline V gene encodes CDR1 SGHRS and CDR2 YFSETQ. V lost 6 bases and J 5 bases, leaving 14 bases between the germline ends. The CDR3 length is 13 residues. The CDR3 loop is CASMRGVGTEAFF. The CDR3, as DNA: TGCGCCAGCATGCGGGGGGTAGGGACTGAAGCTTTCTTT.